One and the same sample provided the 10 T cell receptor beta chains below, sequenced in a study of blood T cell dynamics during melanoma immunotherapy. Here immunoSEQ multiplex PCR was the method, and the copy in TCRdb shows in-frame clones only, minus some. Here the sample spans 9,500 to 14,000 clones, around 90% being singletons. As to time point: week 3, after first cycle of checkpoint inhibitor. This specimen was blood, taken from a patient treated with checkpoint blockade. Receptors were obtained from a human donor with melanoma.

The chain recombines TRBV10-3 with TRBJ2-5, with D perhaps matching TRBD2 (6 bases). This CDR3 has 11 amino acids. Trimming removed 4 bases from V and 9 bases from J, with 9 bases in between. CDR1 and CDR2 (germline): ENHRY, SYGVKD. CDR3 loop: CAISARGAQYF. CDR3 DNA: TGTGCCATCAGTGCCCGCGGGGCCCAGTACTTC.

The chain is built from TRBV30 and TRBJ2-3, with a tentative D call TRBD1 (6 bases). The CDR3 consists of 15 residues. Per the germline V gene, CDR1 is GTSNPN and CDR2 is SVGIG (reference sequence). V gave up 0 bases and J gave up 2 bases, with 12 bases separating them. CDR3: CAWSVGTGHTDTQYF. CDR3 bases: TGTGCCTGGAGTGTAGGGACGGGACACACAGATACGCAGTATTTT.

The chain links TRBV4-3 to TRBJ2-2, with D unresolved. CDR3 length equals 11 residues. The ends were cut back, 4 bases at V and 8 bases at J, with 5 bases in the middle. CDR1 LGHNA and CDR2 YSLEER come from the germline V gene. The CDR3: CASSRGGELFF. The CDR3 DNA is TGCGCCAGCAGCCGGGGAGGGGAGCTGTTTTTT.

This CDR3 is CSVDTGYNYGYTF. The CDR3 nucleotides read TGCAGCGTGGATACAGGGTATAACTATGGCTACACCTTC. The chain uses TRBV29-1 and TRBJ1-2, with a tentative D call TRBD1 (6 bases). The V end lost 6 bases, the J end lost 1 base, and 12 bases lay between the germline ends. Germline loops: CDR1 SQVTM, CDR2 ANQGSEA. CDR3 length: 13 residues.

V gene TRBV18 combines with J gene TRBJ1-5; the D is unclear. The CDR3 length is 14 residues. V was clipped by 3 bases and J by 0 bases, with 6 bases between them. Germline lookup yields CDR1 KGHSH and CDR2 LQKENI. The CDR3 nucleotides are TGTGCCAGCTCACCGACAAGTAGCAATCAGCCCCAGCATTTT. This gives the protein CASSPTSSNQPQHF.

This chain uses TRBV28 with TRBJ2-7; D gene ambiguous. V was cut by 7 bases and J by 2 bases, with 12 bases left in between. Germline V gives CDR1 MDHEN, CDR2 SYDVKM. The CDR3 runs 13 residues. CDR3 region: CASTDRVPYEQYF. The CDR3 DNA follows: TGTGCCAGCACCGACCGGGTCCCCTACGAGCAGTACTTC.

V is TRBV27 and J is TRBJ2-2; 9 bases map to TRBD2. V was pared by 7 bases and J by 0 bases, with 9 bases of the junction left unmatched. The CDR3 contains 17 residues. Germline CDR1 is MNHEY and CDR2 is SMNVEV (reference sequence). In DNA form, the CDR3 reads TGTGCCAGCACGTTAGCGGGAGTCCCTCCGAACACCGGGGAGCTGTTTTTT. Amino acids: CASTLAGVPPNTGELFF.

This clone has just one count. The rearrangement uses TRBV27 and TRBJ2-7; D remains ambiguous. CDR3 length: 15 amino acids. Per the germline V gene, CDR1 is MNHEY and CDR2 is SMNVEV (reference sequence). The germline V and J ends were trimmed by 0 bases and 2 bases, with 11 bases remaining between them. CDR3 protein: CASSLSRPKTYEQYF. The CDR3 DNA reads as TGTGCCAGCAGTTTATCGCGGCCAAAGACCTACGAGCAGTACTTC.

The gene calls are TRBV4-3 and TRBJ1-5; TRBD1 is a possible D gene (5 bases). Germline V gene sequence: CDR1 LGHNA, CDR2 YSLEER. The CDR3 is 13 residues long. Trimming took 0 bases from V and 9 from J, leaving 9 bases between them. The CDR3 region has the DNA TGCGCCAGCAGCCAAGACCCGGGGGGGCCCCAGCATTTT. It is translated as CASSQDPGGPQHF.

This clone was found a few times. The rearrangement links TRBV7-3 to TRBJ2-7, with a possible D match to TRBD1 (7 bases). CDR1 SGHTA and CDR2 FQGTGA come from the germline V gene. The CDR3 has 13 amino acids. Trimming took 5 bases from V and 7 from J, leaving 15 bases between them. The CDR3 DNA reads as TGTGCCAGCAGCCCTCGCCCAGGGGGGGAGCAGTACTTC. It specifies CASSPRPGGEQYF.